These T cell receptor beta chains were read from a single sample in a study of T cells of healthy individuals. TCRdb reprocessed the 5' RACE reads with MiXCR, giving one entry per CDR3 protein. The sample yields tens of thousands of distinct CDR3 sequences, around 4.5% seen once. Receptors originate from a human donor in good health. CDR3s include the opening cysteine and the closing phenylalanine or tryptophan. Size is omitted from some rows. Given values are once, few, many or a class for expanded clones.

clone size,V gene,J gene,CDR3 protein
many,TRBV20-1,TRBJ2-1,CSAPPTVAGGPNEQFF
many,TRBV12-3/TRBV12-4,TRBJ2-5,CASSIGLALETQYF
few,TRBV12-3/TRBV12-4,TRBJ1-1,CASSPIQQNTEAFF
many,TRBV12-3/TRBV12-4,TRBJ2-1,CASSLRGNEQFF
NA,TRBV18,TRBJ2-5,CASSPLKDGGQETQYF
NA,TRBV29-1,TRBJ1-3,CSVTRSQRGMGNTIYF
few,TRBV7-6,TRBJ2-7,CASTNPGGRALGDEQYF
many,TRBV11-2,TRBJ2-3,CASSSLGSTDTQYF
many,TRBV12-3/TRBV12-4,TRBJ1-6,CASSPTANSPLHF
many,TRBV5-1,TRBJ2-3,CASSFSGDTDTQYF